Shown below are 20 T cell receptor beta chains from a single sample sequenced in a study of blood T cell repertoires in COVID-19. Clones were read by immunoSEQ multiplex PCR, and TCRdb kept only the in-frame ones, dropping some. The table includes roughly 200,000 clones, 87% detected once. The sample taken for sequencing was peripheral blood. These receptors were obtained from a man in his fifties or sixties who had recovered from COVID-19.

The J gene is TRBJ1-5, the V gene TRBV7-2; maybe TRBD1 (6 bases). V was cut by 1 base and J by 3 bases, with 10 bases left in between. CDR1 SGHTA and CDR2 FQGNSA come from the germline V gene. The CDR3 has 15 residues. CDR3 nucleotides: TGTGCCAGCAGCTTAGGAGGACAGTACAATCAGCCCCAGCATTTT. It specifies CASSLGGQYNQPQHF.

CDR3: CASSLLAGGGDEQFF. The CDR3 coding sequence is TGTGCCAGCAGCTTACTAGCGGGGGGTGGAGATGAGCAGTTCTTC. The chain links TRBV5-4 to TRBJ2-1; 12 bases are shared with TRBD2. CDR3 length: 15 amino acids. Germline CDR1 SGHNT, CDR2 YYREEE (reference sequence). J was trimmed by 8 bases and V by 2 bases; bases with no gene match: 5.

The chain carries TRBV9 and TRBJ2-2, with 9 positions matching TRBD2. CDR1 and CDR2 (germline): SGDLS, YYNGEE. With V trimmed by 2 bases and J by 0 bases, 8 bases remained unmatched. This CDR3 comprises 18 residues. The CDR3 DNA is TGTGCCAGCAGCGTTGGAGCGGGGGGCCCCGCGAACACCGGGGAGCTGTTTTTT. It encodes CASSVGAGGPANTGELFF.

The V call is TRBV5-4, the J call TRBJ2-6, with 8 bases aligning to TRBD1. The CDR3 loop spans 16 amino acids. V dropped 0 bases and J dropped 2; count of bases not matched to a gene: 1. Per the germline V gene, CDR1 is SGHNT and CDR2 is YYREEE (reference sequence). The DNA for the CDR3 is TGTGCCAGCAGCTTGGCAGGGGGCGCTGGGGCCAACGTCCTGACTTTC. Its protein product is CASSLAGGAGANVLTF.

The rearrangement joins TRBV12-3 or TRBV12-4 to TRBJ1-1; D perhaps matches TRBD1 (5 bases). CDR3 length: 13 residues. Trimming shortened V by 8 bases and J by 0 bases, and 10 bases separated the two germline ends. The DNA for the CDR3 is TGTGCCAGCGCGAAGGGGTTGAACACTGAAGCTTTCTTT. The encoded protein is CASAKGLNTEAFF.

V is TRBV18 and J is TRBJ1-1; possible D gene TRBD1, 5 bases. Germline V gene sequence: CDR1 KGHSH, CDR2 LQKENI. V lost 2 bases and J 4 bases, leaving 14 bases between the germline ends. This CDR3 is built from 15 residues. The CDR3 nucleotides are TGTGCCAGCTCACCAGTGATCCTGCAGGGCACTGAAGCTTTCTTT. Protein product: CASSPVILQGTEAFF.

The chain recombines TRBV19 with TRBJ1-6; D possibly corresponds to TRBD1 (5 bases). The CDR3 runs 15 residues. Germline-derived CDR1 and CDR2 are LNHDA and SQIVND (reference sequence). V was pared by 8 bases and J by 7 bases, with 18 bases between. The CDR3 DNA reads as TGTGCCAGTGGTGTTAAAAGGGGCGAAAATTCACCCCTCCACTTT. This translates into CASGVKRGENSPLHF.

The CDR3 region is CASSYAGAGNTGELFF. CDR3 DNA sequence: TGTGCCAGCAGTTACGCAGGGGCCGGGAACACCGGGGAGCTGTTTTTT. This chain joins TRBV6-2 or TRBV6-3 and TRBJ2-2; the D gene is possibly TRBD1 (6 bases). The CDR3 runs 16 residues. Germline V gene sequence: CDR1 MNHEY, CDR2 SVGEGT. Trimming took off 2 bases at V and 1 base at J, with 11 bases between the two ends.

The chain joins TRBV9 to TRBJ1-6; 8 bases are a match to TRBD1. The CDR3 is 15 amino acids. CDR1 and CDR2 (germline): SGDLS, YYNGEE. V lost 0 bases, J lost 6 bases, and 2 bases stayed unmatched. The CDR3 here is CASSVATGGNSPLHF. The CDR3 DNA reads TGTGCCAGCAGCGTAGCAACAGGGGGTAATTCACCCCTCCACTTT.

The J gene is TRBJ2-7, the V gene TRBV9, with D possibly being TRBD2 (6 bases). Germline-derived CDR1 and CDR2 are SGDLS and YYNGEE. V was trimmed by 2 bases and J by 2 bases, leaving 17 bases between them. The CDR3 is 16 amino acids. CDR3 coding DNA: TGTGCCAGCAGCGTTCAGTCCGCTAGCGCTCCCTACGAGCAGTACTTC. The encoded protein is CASSVQSASAPYEQYF. Combining the CDR3 with reference TRBV9 and TRBJ2-7 gives the whole variable domain DSGVTQTPKHLITATGQRVTLRCSPRSGDLSVYWYQQSLDQGLQFLIQYYNGEERAKGNILERFSAQQFPDLHSELNLSSLELGDSALYFCASSVQSASAPYEQYFGPGTRLTVT.

In its sample, this clone was seen a few times. The chain has TRBV7-2 and TRBJ1-4, with D tentatively TRBD1 (6 bases). The CDR3 loop spans 15 amino acids. Between the trimmed V and J ends, which lost 5 bases and 0 bases, there was a span of 10 bases. Germline V CDR1 and CDR2: SGHTA, FQGNSA. CDR3 in DNA: TGTGCCAGCAGCCAGACAGGAGCAACTAATGAAAAACTGTTTTTT. It encodes CASSQTGATNEKLFF.

The chain carries TRBV19 and TRBJ1-2; the match to TRBD1 covers 7 bases. Germline V gene sequence: CDR1 LNHDA, CDR2 SQIVND (reference sequence). The CDR3 extends over 14 amino acids. With V trimmed by 7 bases and J by 4 bases, 9 bases remained unmatched. The chain's CDR3 is CASIRQGGIYGYTF. In nucleotides, the CDR3 is TGTGCCAGTATTCGGCAGGGGGGCATCTATGGCTACACCTTC.

The V call is TRBV11-2, the J call TRBJ1-2, with TRBD1 matching over 12 bases. The V and J ends lost 11 bases and 4 bases, in that order; junction bases with no gene match: 8. The germline gives CDR1 SGHAT, CDR2 FQNNGV. The CDR3 consists of 14 residues. The DNA for the CDR3 is TGTGCCTCGGGACAGGGGGCGCGCGGCTATGGCTACACCTTC. It encodes CASGQGARGYGYTF.

The chain is built from TRBV9 and TRBJ1-2, with 11 bases matching TRBD1. The germline gives CDR1 SGDLS, CDR2 YYNGEE. J gave up 8 bases and V 4 bases, and 7 bases lay outside the gene matches. The CDR3 is 14 residues long. The CDR3 DNA follows: TGTGCCAGCAGCACCACGGACAGGGGGCGCGGCTACACCTTC. This codes for CASSTTDRGRGYTF. Supplemented by reference TRBV9 and TRBJ1-2, the full variable domain reads DSGVTQTPKHLITATGQRVTLRCSPRSGDLSVYWYQQSLDQGLQFLIQYYNGEERAKGNILERFSAQQFPDLHSELNLSSLELGDSALYFCASSTTDRGRGYTFGSGTRLTVV.

This clone was recorded once. The rearrangement uses TRBV10-1 and TRBJ1-6, with D unclear. CDR1 is WNHNN and CDR2 is SYGVQD in the germline V gene (reference sequence). The CDR3 length is 18 residues. With 5 bases removed from V and 13 bases from J, the gap between germline ends came to 30 bases. The CDR3 is CASSPRVGGSEPRRPLHF. The CDR3 DNA is TGCGCCAGCAGTCCCAGAGTAGGTGGCAGCGAACCCAGGAGGCCCCTCCACTTT.

This clone was observed a single time. This rearrangement joins TRBV5-1 to TRBJ2-7; no definite D call. This CDR3 is 13 amino acids long. CDR1 and CDR2 from the germline V gene are SGHRS and YFSETQ. V lost 4 bases and J 5 bases, leaving 13 bases between the germline ends. The CDR3 coding sequence is TGCGCCAGCAGCCCCCGGGTTGAGGACGAGCAGTACTTC. Its protein product is CASSPRVEDEQYF.

J is TRBJ2-2 and V is TRBV19, with 9 nucleotides matching TRBD1. The V gene's germline CDR1 is LNHDA and CDR2 SQIVND (reference sequence). This CDR3 has 15 residues. V lost 3 bases and J lost 4; bases outside the gene matches: 3. Written as DNA, the CDR3 is TGTGCCAGTAGTATCGGACAGGGGAGCACCGGGGAGCTGTTTTTT. The encoded protein is CASSIGQGSTGELFF.

The chain uses TRBV6-5 and TRBJ1-2, with D perhaps TRBD1 (5 bases). Trimming left V 2 bases short and J 3 bases short, with 7 bases between. CDR3 size: 13 residues. Looked up from germline, CDR1 is MNHEY and CDR2 is SVGAGI. The CDR3 region has the DNA TGTGCCAGCAGTTACGGGGCAGACTATGGCTACACCTTC. Translation gives CASSYGADYGYTF.

V and J are TRBV28 and TRBJ2-5; no clear D gene. V was trimmed by 2 bases and J by 1 base, leaving 8 bases between them. Germline V CDR1 and CDR2: MDHEN, SYDVKM. This CDR3 is built from 14 residues. CDR3 nucleotides: TGTGCCAGCAGTTTAGGGCCCCCCCAAGAGACCCAGTACTTC. Protein: CASSLGPPQETQYF.

This clone was observed a handful of times. This chain's CDR3 is CASRVGAGTGELFF. The CDR3 DNA reads as TGCGCCAGCAGGGTGGGAGCGGGCACCGGGGAGCTGTTTTTT. The chain uses TRBV5-1 and TRBJ2-2; D may be TRBD2 (6 bases). Germline V gives CDR1 SGHRS, CDR2 YFSETQ. V lost 5 bases and J 4 bases, leaving 12 bases between the germline ends. The CDR3 spans 14 residues.